The clone carrying this T cell receptor (beta chain) was detected only once. The antigen is undetermined. This specimen comes from a study of Ad26.COV2.S vaccination and SARS-CoV-2 variants. Overall study: Administration of Ad26.COV2.S was intramuscular, either once or twice 56 days apart.

The method was immunoSEQ multiplex PCR; TCRdb's version includes in-frame clones alone and lacks a portion of them. The data contain 380,000 or so clones, about 88% of them seen just once; the ten biggest clones take up 9.5% to 12%. The treatment denotes: 19 received Ad26.COV2.S at low or high dose, single or two shots; 5 received placebo; per-sample allocation not given. Sampling was done on day 63 after the first vaccine or placebo injection. This CDR3 spans 15 amino acids. CDR1 is GTSNPN, CDR2 SVGIG, per germline (reference sequence). After removal of 0 bases from V and 7 bases from J, the junction contained 5 bases not matched to a gene. General observations from the study: Participants given vaccine showed non-spike TCR breadth similar to that of placebo recipients.

The receptor comes from a person between 18 and 65 years old who received the Ad26.COV2.S COVID-19 vaccine or a placebo. The chain uses TRBV30 and TRBJ2-2, with 10 bases fitting TRBD1. Sequencing used peripheral blood, obtained in a trial of Ad26.COV2.S vaccine versus placebo. The CDR3 nucleotides read TGTGCCTGGAGTGTAATGACAGGGGGCATCGGGGAGCTGTTTTTT. Amino acid sequence: CAWSVMTGGIGELFF.